Below, 17 T cell receptor beta chains from the same sample are listed, as sequenced in a study of OX40 agonist ivuxolimab in advanced cancers. Libraries were prepared by immunoSEQ multiplex PCR; TCRdb keeps only in-frame clonotypes and omits some of them. The table shows more than 60,000 clones, with approximately 85% occurring only once. The input for sequencing was CD4+ or CD8+ T cells sorted from blood, taken in a trial of the OX40 agonist ivuxolimab. Source of these receptors: an adult with an advanced solid tumor such as melanoma, head and neck, liver or kidney cancer.

The chain employs TRBV7-5 and TRBJ2-1; TRBD2 reflects the table's D call only, with no check against the DNA. TRBV7-5 counts as a pseudogene. This CDR3 region has 16 residues. This chain's CDR3 is CARSLRVEGEYNEQFF. DNA for the CDR3: TGTGCCAGAAGCTTAAGGGTGGAGGGTGAGTACAATGAGCAGTTCTTC.

This chain connects TRBV5-1 to TRBJ1-6; 8 nucleotides match TRBD1. CDR1 and CDR2 from the germline V gene are SGHRS and YFSETQ. Trimming took 2 bases from V and 7 from J; bases not matched to a gene: 8. The CDR3 consists of 16 residues. The CDR3 sequence: CASSFARDRSNSPLHF. The CDR3 region has the DNA TGCGCCAGCAGCTTCGCAAGGGACAGGTCCAATTCACCCCTCCACTTT.

The V and J genes are TRBV5-1 and TRBJ2-7; no reliable D call. The CDR3 contains 16 residues. Germline CDR1 and CDR2: SGHRS and YFSETQ. V gave up 0 bases and J gave up 5 bases, with 18 bases separating them. The CDR3 here is CASSLASLGKSHEQYF. The CDR3 DNA follows: TGCGCCAGCAGCTTGGCAAGCCTGGGGAAGTCCCACGAGCAGTACTTC.

This chain joins TRBV19 and TRBJ1-5; D remains unclear. Per the germline V gene, CDR1 is LNHDA and CDR2 is SQIVND (reference sequence). Trimming left V 11 bases short and J 7 bases short, with 18 bases between. The CDR3 spans 13 residues. The chain's CDR3 is CASNPTFGQPQHF. The CDR3 DNA sequence: TGTGCCTCCAACCCGACTTTCGGACAGCCCCAGCATTTT.

The CDR3 reads CASSSLFADTQYF. CDR3 DNA sequence: TGTGCCAGCAGTAGCCTATTCGCAGATACGCAGTATTTT. This chain connects TRBV7-2 to TRBJ2-3; D is unresolved. Germline-derived CDR1 and CDR2 are SGHTA and FQGNSA. V was pared by 6 bases and J by 4 bases, with 11 bases between. This CDR3 is 13 amino acids long. Full variable domain (rest looked up from reference TRBV7-2 and TRBJ2-3): GAGVSQSPSNKVTEKGKDVELRCDPISGHTALYWYRQSLGQGLEFLIYFQGNSAPDKSGLPSDRFSAERTGGSVSTLTIQRTQQEDSAVYLCASSSLFADTQYFGPGTRLTVL.

The V gene is TRBV11-1, the J gene TRBJ2-2; weak D call: TRBD2 (5 bases). The germline CDR1 and CDR2 sequences are SGHAT and FQDESV (reference sequence). V was pared by 5 bases and J by 4 bases, with 14 bases between. This CDR3 comprises 15 residues. The CDR3 region has the DNA TGTGCCAGCAGCCGCCCGGGGTCGGGCACCGGGGAGCTGTTTTTT. Translation gives CASSRPGSGTGELFF.

This clone showed up just once. The genes are TRBV2 and TRBJ1-4, with a weak D call TRBD1 (5 bases). Germline V gene sequence: CDR1 SNHLY, CDR2 FYNNEI. The CDR3 spans 14 residues. Deletions cut 5 bases from V and 3 bases from J, with 10 bases between. The CDR3 DNA sequence: TGTGCCAGCAGTAGGGGAGCGGCTAATGAAAAACTGTTTTTT. It translates to CASSRGAANEKLFF.

This clone appeared a single time. The chain couples TRBV7-2 to TRBJ1-5; the D gene is possibly TRBD1 (6 bases). With 4 bases removed from V and 8 bases from J, the gap between germline ends came to 15 bases. Germline CDR1 SGHTA, CDR2 FQGNSA. The CDR3 has 14 residues. In DNA form, the CDR3 reads TGTGCCAGCAGCTCTCAGGGGCTATCTGAGCCCCAGCATTTT. It codes for CASSSQGLSEPQHF.

This sequence joins TRBV6-6 and TRBJ2-1; the D call may be TRBD1 or TRBD2 (5 bases each). Trimming cost V 4 bases and J 9 bases, with 13 bases left between them. The CDR3 is made up of 13 amino acids. Germline assignment: CDR1 MNHNY and CDR2 SVGAGI (reference sequence). CDR3 protein: CASSSRDLGEQFF. CDR3 DNA sequence: TGTGCCAGCAGTTCCCGGGACCTTGGTGAGCAGTTCTTC.

The V and J genes are TRBV9 and TRBJ1-4, with D unclear. Germline assignment: CDR1 SGDLS and CDR2 YYNGEE. The V end lost 0 bases, the J end lost 0 bases, and 9 bases lay between the germline ends. CDR3 length equals 16 residues. The chain's CDR3 is CASSVGHPATNEKLFF. CDR3 sequence (DNA): TGTGCCAGCAGCGTAGGCCACCCAGCAACTAATGAAAAACTGTTTTTT. Full variable domain (rest looked up from reference TRBV9 and TRBJ1-4): DSGVTQTPKHLITATGQRVTLRCSPRSGDLSVYWYQQSLDQGLQFLIQYYNGEERAKGNILERFSAQQFPDLHSELNLSSLELGDSALYFCASSVGHPATNEKLFFGSGTQLSVL.

In this sample, this clone turned up a few times. The rearrangement links TRBV4-1 to TRBJ1-6; D not certain. Germline loops: CDR1 MGHRA, CDR2 YSYEKL. The CDR3 totals 15 residues. V was trimmed by 1 base and J by 4 bases, leaving 8 bases between them. The CDR3 sequence: CASSQGRAYNSPLHF. The DNA for the CDR3 is TGCGCCAGCAGCCAAGGACGGGCATATAATTCACCCCTCCACTTT.

The V call is TRBV30, the J call TRBJ1-5; 9 nucleotides align to TRBD1. The V gene's germline CDR1 is GTSNPN and CDR2 SVGIG (reference sequence). V was clipped by 2 bases and J by 7 bases; unmatched bases: 9. This CDR3 spans 15 amino acids. The CDR3 spells CAWSSGQGGGQPQHF. The DNA of the CDR3 is TGTGCCTGGAGTTCGGGACAGGGCGGGGGACAGCCCCAGCATTTT.

The rearrangement joins TRBV14 to TRBJ2-2; D tentatively fits TRBD1 or TRBD2 (6 bases each). The ends were cut back, 7 bases at V and 7 bases at J, with 19 bases in the middle. The CDR3 length is 15 residues. The V gene's germline CDR1 is SGHDN and CDR2 FVKESK. In DNA, the CDR3 is TGTGCCAGCACCCCCATTGGGGGGCCGGGCGGGGAGCTGTTTTTT. As protein: CASTPIGGPGGELFF.

The rearrangement uses TRBV6-1 and TRBJ2-7; 9 bases agree with TRBD1. From germline, CDR1 is MNHNS and CDR2 SASEGT. The CDR3 length is 15 residues. The V segment lost 6 bases and the J segment 5 bases; nucleotides outside the gene matches: 11. Here the CDR3 DNA reads TGTGCCAGCAGAGGACGAGGGACAGGGCAGGACGAGCAGTACTTC. Its translation: CASRGRGTGQDEQYF.

V usage is TRBV7-8 and J usage is TRBJ1-5; no clear D. V was shortened by 3 bases and J by 2 bases, with 5 bases between the two germline ends. The CDR3 sequence is 13 residues long. CDR1 SGHVS and CDR2 FQNEAQ come from the germline V gene. The DNA for the CDR3 is TGTGCCAGCAGCTTCGTTCGCAATCAGCCCCAGCATTTT. It yields the protein CASSFVRNQPQHF.

This clone was counted between two and nine times. The V gene is TRBV4-1, the J gene TRBJ1-3, with D possibly matching TRBD1 (5 bases). V was shortened by 4 bases and J by 0 bases, with 7 bases between the two germline ends. Germline CDR1 and CDR2: MGHRA and YSYEKL. CDR3 length: 14 amino acids. CDR3 coding DNA: TGCGCCAGCAGCCTGCAGGGCTCTGGAAACACCATATATTTT. It specifies CASSLQGSGNTIYF.

The rearrangement uses TRBV7-2 and TRBJ2-3; TRBD2 matches 13 bases. The CDR3 sequence is 16 residues long. The germline V gene encodes CDR1 SGHTA and CDR2 FQGNSA. V was clipped by 5 bases and J by 3 bases; unmatched bases: 5. DNA of the CDR3: TGTGCCAGCAGCACTCGGGGACTAGCGGGAACAGATACGCAGTATTTT. Translation gives CASSTRGLAGTDTQYF.